The 9 T cell receptor beta chains below come from one sample, sequenced in a study of blood T cell repertoires in COVID-19. The table came from immunoSEQ multiplex PCR; TCRdb's copy has only in-frame clones and leaves some out. The sample contains under 80,000 clones, roughly 80% of which appear only once. The material sequenced was peripheral blood. The origin of the receptors is a middle-aged man with acute or convalescent COVID-19.

This chain uses TRBV19 with TRBJ2-1; maybe TRBD2 (5 bases). Trimming took 1 base from V and 0 from J, leaving 10 bases between them. The CDR3 covers 16 residues. CDR1 LNHDA and CDR2 SQIVND come from the germline V gene (reference sequence). Here the CDR3 DNA reads TGTGCCAGTAGTATAGCGGGGATTGGCTCCTACAATGAGCAGTTCTTC. It specifies CASSIAGIGSYNEQFF.

The gene calls are TRBV14 and TRBJ1-1; 9 nucleotides align to TRBD1. This CDR3 is built from 16 residues. V lost 0 bases to trimming and J lost 0 bases; unmatched junction nucleotides: 2. The V gene's germline CDR1 is SGHDN and CDR2 FVKESK. The DNA of the CDR3 is TGTGCCAGCAGCCAAGATGGACAGGGGATGAACACTGAAGCTTTCTTT. As protein: CASSQDGQGMNTEAFF.

This clone was detected a few times. The V call is TRBV30, the J call TRBJ1-1; the match to TRBD1 covers 7 bases. The CDR3 length is 15 residues. Germline values: CDR1 GTSNPN, CDR2 SVGIG (reference sequence). J lost 7 bases, V lost 3 bases, and 14 bases had no gene match. CDR3 nucleotides: TGTGCCTGGAGCAGGGAGGCAGGGGGATTCGGTGAAGCTTTCTTT. Its protein product is CAWSREAGGFGEAFF.

This clone was recorded once. The chain recombines TRBV5-6 with TRBJ2-2; TRBD2 aligns across 12 bases. Germline V CDR1 and CDR2: SGHDT, YYEEEE. After removal of 0 bases from V and 10 bases from J, the junction contained 4 bases not matched to a gene. The CDR3 extends over 15 amino acids. CDR3 coding DNA: TGTGCCAGCAGCTTGGGGCCTAGCGGGAGGGAGGAGCTGTTTTTT. It translates to CASSLGPSGREELFF.

The chain links TRBV4-1 to TRBJ2-3; the match to TRBD1 covers 9 bases. CDR1 and CDR2 (germline): MGHRA, YSYEKL. This CDR3 is 16 amino acids long. V shed 0 bases, J shed 6 bases, and the junction held 7 bases outside the gene matches. This CDR3 is CASSQEPGQGRDTQYF. In DNA, the CDR3 is TGCGCCAGCAGCCAAGAACCGGGACAGGGTCGCGATACGCAGTATTTT.

V is TRBV6-2 or TRBV6-3 and J is TRBJ2-7, with TRBD2 identical over 7 bases. Germline lookup yields CDR1 MNHEY and CDR2 SVGEGT. The CDR3 is 15 residues long. V was clipped by 2 bases and J by 2 bases; unmatched bases: 6. The CDR3 protein is CASSYLPSGTYEQYF. CDR3 bases: TGTGCCAGCAGTTACCTCCCTAGCGGAACCTACGAGCAGTACTTC.

This clone occurred once. The V gene is TRBV27, the J gene TRBJ1-5; maybe TRBD1 (5 bases). V gave up 7 bases and J gave up 1 base, with 14 bases separating them. The CDR3 has 15 residues. The V gene's germline CDR1 is MNHEY and CDR2 SMNVEV (reference sequence). The CDR3 sequence: CASKTGGVSNQPQHF. The CDR3 nucleotides are TGTGCCAGCAAAACCGGGGGGGTAAGCAATCAGCCCCAGCATTTT.

This clone was seen a handful of times. The chain carries TRBV19 and TRBJ1-2, with D perhaps TRBD1 (6 bases). The CDR3 is 14 residues long. V was trimmed by 4 bases and J by 3 bases, leaving 12 bases between them. Germline V lookup: CDR1 LNHDA, CDR2 SQIVND (reference sequence). The CDR3 sequence: CASSTGTSYYGYTF. The CDR3 DNA reads TGTGCCAGTAGTACCGGGACATCATACTATGGCTACACCTTC.

The rearrangement links TRBV5-1 to TRBJ1-2; 7 positions agree with TRBD1. The V and J ends lost 7 bases and 5 bases, in that order; junction bases with no gene match: 17. CDR3 size: 16 residues. Germline lookup yields CDR1 SGHRS and CDR2 YFSETQ. The CDR3 sequence: CASGPGQDPWGYGYTF. DNA for the CDR3: TGCGCCAGCGGTCCCGGACAGGATCCTTGGGGTTATGGCTACACCTTC.